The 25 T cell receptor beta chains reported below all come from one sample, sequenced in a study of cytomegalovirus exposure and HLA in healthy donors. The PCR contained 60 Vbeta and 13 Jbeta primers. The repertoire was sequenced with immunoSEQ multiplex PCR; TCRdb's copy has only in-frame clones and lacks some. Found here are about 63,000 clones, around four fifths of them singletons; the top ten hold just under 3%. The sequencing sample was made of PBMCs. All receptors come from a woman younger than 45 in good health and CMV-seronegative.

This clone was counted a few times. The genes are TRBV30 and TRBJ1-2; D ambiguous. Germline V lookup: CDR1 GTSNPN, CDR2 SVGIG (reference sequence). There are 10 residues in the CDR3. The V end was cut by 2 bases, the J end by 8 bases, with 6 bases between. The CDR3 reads CAWSSGGYTF. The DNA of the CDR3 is TGTGCCTGGAGTTCAGGCGGCTACACCTTC.

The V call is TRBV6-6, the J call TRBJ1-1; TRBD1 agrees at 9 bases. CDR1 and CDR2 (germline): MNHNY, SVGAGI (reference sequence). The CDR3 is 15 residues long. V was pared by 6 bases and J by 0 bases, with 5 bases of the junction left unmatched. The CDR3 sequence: CASSSGQGLNTEAFF. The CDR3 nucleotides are TGTGCCAGCAGCTCGGGACAGGGTTTGAACACTGAAGCTTTCTTT.

CDR3 sequence: CAWSPPSSNEKLFF. CDR3 sequence (DNA): TGTGCCTGGAGTCCTCCCAGTTCAAATGAAAAACTGTTTTTT. This sequence joins TRBV30 and TRBJ1-4, with D hard to call. V was pared by 2 bases and J by 5 bases, with 12 bases between. The germline V gene encodes CDR1 GTSNPN and CDR2 SVGIG (reference sequence). CDR3 length equals 14 residues.

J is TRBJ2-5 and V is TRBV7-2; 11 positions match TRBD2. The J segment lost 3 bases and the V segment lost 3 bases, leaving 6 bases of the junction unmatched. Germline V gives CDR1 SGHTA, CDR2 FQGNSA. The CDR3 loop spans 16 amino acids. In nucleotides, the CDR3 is TGTGCCAGCAGCTTCTTAGCGGGGGGGCAAAAAGAGACCCAGTACTTC. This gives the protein CASSFLAGGQKETQYF.

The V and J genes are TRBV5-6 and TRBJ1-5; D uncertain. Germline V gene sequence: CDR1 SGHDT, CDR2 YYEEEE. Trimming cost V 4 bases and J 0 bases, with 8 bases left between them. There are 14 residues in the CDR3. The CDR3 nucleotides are TGTGCCAGCAGCCAGGATCATAGCAATCAGCCCCAGCATTTT. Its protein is CASSQDHSNQPQHF.

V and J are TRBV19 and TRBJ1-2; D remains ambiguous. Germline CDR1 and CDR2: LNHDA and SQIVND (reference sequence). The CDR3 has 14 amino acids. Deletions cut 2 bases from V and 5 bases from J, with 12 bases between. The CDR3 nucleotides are TGTGCCAGTAGTATAAATATCGGCGGGTATGGCTACACCTTC. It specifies CASSINIGGYGYTF.

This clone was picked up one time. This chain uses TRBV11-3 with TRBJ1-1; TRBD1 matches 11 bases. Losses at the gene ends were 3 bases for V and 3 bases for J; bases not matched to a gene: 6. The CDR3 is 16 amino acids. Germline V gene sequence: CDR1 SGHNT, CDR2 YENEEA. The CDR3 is CASSFGQGAWDTEAFF. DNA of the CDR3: TGTGCCAGCAGCTTTGGACAGGGGGCCTGGGACACTGAAGCTTTCTTT.

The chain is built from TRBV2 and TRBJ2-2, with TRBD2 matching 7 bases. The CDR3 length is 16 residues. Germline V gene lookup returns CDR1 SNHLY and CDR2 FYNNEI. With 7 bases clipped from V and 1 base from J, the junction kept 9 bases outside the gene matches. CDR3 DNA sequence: TGTGCCAGCAACTTCAGGTCGGGGGGGAACACCGGGGAGCTGTTTTTT. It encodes CASNFRSGGNTGELFF.

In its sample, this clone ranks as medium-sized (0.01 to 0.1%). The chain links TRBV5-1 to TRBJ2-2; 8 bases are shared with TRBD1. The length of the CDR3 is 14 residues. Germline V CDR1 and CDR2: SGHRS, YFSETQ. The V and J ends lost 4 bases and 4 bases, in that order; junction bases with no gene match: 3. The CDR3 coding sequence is TGCGCCAGCAGCCCAGACAGGGGCACCGGGGAGCTGTTTTTT. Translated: CASSPDRGTGELFF.

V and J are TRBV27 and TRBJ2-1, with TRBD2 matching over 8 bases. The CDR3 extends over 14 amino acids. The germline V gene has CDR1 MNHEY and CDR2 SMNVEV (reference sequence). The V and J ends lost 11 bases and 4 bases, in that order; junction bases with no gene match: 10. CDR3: CAAGGEAFYNEQFF. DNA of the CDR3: TGTGCCGCCGGGGGGGAGGCCTTTTACAATGAGCAGTTCTTC.

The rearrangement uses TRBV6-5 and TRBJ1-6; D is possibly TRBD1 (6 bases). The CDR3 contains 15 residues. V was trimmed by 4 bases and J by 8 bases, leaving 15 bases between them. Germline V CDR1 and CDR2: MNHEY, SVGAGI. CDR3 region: CASSSEGGSYSPLHF. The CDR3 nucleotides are TGTGCCAGCAGTTCGGAGGGGGGGTCCTATTCACCCCTCCACTTT.

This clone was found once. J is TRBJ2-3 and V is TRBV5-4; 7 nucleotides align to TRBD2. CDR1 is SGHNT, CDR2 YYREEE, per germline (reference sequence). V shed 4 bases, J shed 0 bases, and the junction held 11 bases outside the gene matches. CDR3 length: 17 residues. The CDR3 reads CASSPQASGGSTDTQYF. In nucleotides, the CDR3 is TGTGCCAGCAGCCCGCAGGCTAGCGGAGGTAGCACAGATACGCAGTATTTT.

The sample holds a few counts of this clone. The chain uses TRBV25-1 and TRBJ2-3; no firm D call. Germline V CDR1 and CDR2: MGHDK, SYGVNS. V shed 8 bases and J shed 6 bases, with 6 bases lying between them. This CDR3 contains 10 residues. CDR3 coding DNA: TGTGCCAGCGGGCAGGATACGCAGTATTTT. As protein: CASGQDTQYF.

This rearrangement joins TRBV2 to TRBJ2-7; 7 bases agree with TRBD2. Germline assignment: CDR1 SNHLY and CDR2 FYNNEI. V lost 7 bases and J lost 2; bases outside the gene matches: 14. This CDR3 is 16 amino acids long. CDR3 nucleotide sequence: TGTGCCAGCACCTCTGATTCGGGAGGTACTCCCTACGAGCAGTACGTC. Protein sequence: CASTSDSGGTPYEQYV.

The CDR3 spells CASSYKDRGLYEQYF. In DNA, the CDR3 is TGTGCCAGCAGTTACAAGGACAGGGGGCTCTACGAGCAGTACTTC. The chain is built from TRBV6-5 and TRBJ2-7; TRBD1 agrees at 11 bases. CDR3 length: 15 residues. With V trimmed by 2 bases and J by 3 bases, 3 bases remained unmatched. Germline CDR1 reads MNHEY; CDR2 reads SVGAGI.

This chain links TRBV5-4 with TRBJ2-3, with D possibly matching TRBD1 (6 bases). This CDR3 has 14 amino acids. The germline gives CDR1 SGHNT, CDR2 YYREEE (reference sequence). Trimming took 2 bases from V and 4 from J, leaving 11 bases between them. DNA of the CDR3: TGTGCCAGCAGCTTACAGGGCGTCGCAGATACGCAGTATTTT. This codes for CASSLQGVADTQYF.

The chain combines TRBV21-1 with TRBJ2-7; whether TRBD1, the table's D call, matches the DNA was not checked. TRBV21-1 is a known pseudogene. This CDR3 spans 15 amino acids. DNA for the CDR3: TGTGCCAGCAGCAAAGAGACAGGGGCCCTGGGGTTGCAGTACGTC. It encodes CASSKETGALGLQYV.

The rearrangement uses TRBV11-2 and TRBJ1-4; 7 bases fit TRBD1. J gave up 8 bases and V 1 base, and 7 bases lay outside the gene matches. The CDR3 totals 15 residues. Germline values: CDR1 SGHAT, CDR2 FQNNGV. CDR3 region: CASSLVRGLGEKLFF. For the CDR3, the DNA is TGTGCCAGCAGCTTAGTGAGGGGGCTCGGGGAAAAACTGTTTTTT.

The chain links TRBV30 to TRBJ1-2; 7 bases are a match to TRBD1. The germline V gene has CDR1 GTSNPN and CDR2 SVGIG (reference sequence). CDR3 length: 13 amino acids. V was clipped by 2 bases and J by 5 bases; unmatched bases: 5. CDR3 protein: CAWSRRGQYGYTF. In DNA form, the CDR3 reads TGTGCCTGGAGTAGGAGGGGGCAATATGGCTACACCTTC.

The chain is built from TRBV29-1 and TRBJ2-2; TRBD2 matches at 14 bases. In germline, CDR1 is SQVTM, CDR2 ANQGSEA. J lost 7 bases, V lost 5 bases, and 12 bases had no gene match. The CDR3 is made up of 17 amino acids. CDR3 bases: TGCAGCGTTTCGGGACTAGCGGGAGCGACGGGACACGGGGAGCTGTTTTTT. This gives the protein CSVSGLAGATGHGELFF.

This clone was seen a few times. CDR3 amino acids: CASSIRAGGWETQYF. For the CDR3, the DNA is TGTGCCAGTAGTATACGAGCGGGGGGTTGGGAGACCCAGTACTTC. This sequence joins TRBV19 and TRBJ2-5, with TRBD2 identical over 9 bases. The trim removed 2 bases at V and 5 bases at J, leaving 6 bases unmatched. CDR1 and CDR2 from the germline V gene are LNHDA and SQIVND (reference sequence). The CDR3 spans 15 residues.

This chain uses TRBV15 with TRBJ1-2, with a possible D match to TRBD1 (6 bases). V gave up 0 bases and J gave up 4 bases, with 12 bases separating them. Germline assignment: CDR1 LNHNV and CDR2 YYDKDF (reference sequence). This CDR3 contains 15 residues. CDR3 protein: CATSRETGLPYGYTF. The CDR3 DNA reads TGTGCCACCAGCAGAGAAACAGGGCTTCCCTATGGCTACACCTTC.

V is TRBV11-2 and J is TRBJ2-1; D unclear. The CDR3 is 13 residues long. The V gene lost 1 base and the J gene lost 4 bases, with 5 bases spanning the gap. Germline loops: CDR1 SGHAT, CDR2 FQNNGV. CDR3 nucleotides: TGTGCCAGCAGCTTAGGAGAGTACAATGAGCAGTTCTTC. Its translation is CASSLGEYNEQFF.

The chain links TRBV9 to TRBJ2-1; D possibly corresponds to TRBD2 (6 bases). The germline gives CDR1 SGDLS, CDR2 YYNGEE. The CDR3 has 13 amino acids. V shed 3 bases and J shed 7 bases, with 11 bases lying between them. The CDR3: CASSAGDYNEQFF. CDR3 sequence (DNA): TGTGCCAGCAGCGCGGGGGATTATAATGAGCAGTTCTTC.

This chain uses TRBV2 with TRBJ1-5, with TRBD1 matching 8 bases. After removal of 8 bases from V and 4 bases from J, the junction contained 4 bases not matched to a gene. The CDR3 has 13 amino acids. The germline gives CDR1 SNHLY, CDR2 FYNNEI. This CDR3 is CASRRDRNQPQHF. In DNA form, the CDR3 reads TGTGCCAGCCGCCGGGACAGGAATCAGCCCCAGCATTTT.